Following are 26 T cell receptor beta chains from one sample sequenced in a study of cytomegalovirus exposure and HLA in healthy donors. PCR employed 60 Vbeta and 13 Jbeta primers. Assay: immunoSEQ multiplex PCR; the TCRdb copy retains only in-frame clones and omits some. Of more than 80,000 clones in the sample, around 60% were seen once. The sample was PBMCs. These receptors were taken from a man aged 55 to 70 in good health and CMV-seronegative.

The chain joins TRBV10-3 to TRBJ1-1, with 7 bases aligning to TRBD1. Germline values: CDR1 ENHRY, CDR2 SYGVKD. After removal of 0 bases from V and 2 bases from J, the junction contained 3 bases not matched to a gene. This CDR3 comprises 15 residues. CDR3: CAISESDRTNTEAFF. Here the CDR3 DNA reads TGTGCCATCAGTGAGTCGGACAGGACAAACACTGAAGCTTTCTTT.

This clone came up a few times. V usage is TRBV5-4 and J usage is TRBJ1-2; D ambiguous. Germline CDR1 SGHNT, CDR2 YYREEE (reference sequence). The CDR3 totals 14 residues. V was clipped by 4 bases and J by 1 base, with 11 bases between them. The CDR3 coding sequence is TGTGCCAGCAGCCTGGCACCGGGTAACTATGGCTACACCTTC. Translation gives CASSLAPGNYGYTF. Full variable domain (outside the CDR3, taken from reference TRBV5-4 and TRBJ1-2): ETGVTQSPTHLIKTRGQQVTLRCSSQSGHNTVSWYQQALGQGPQFIFQYYREEENGRGNFPPRFSGLQFPNYSSELNVNALELDDSALYLCASSLAPGNYGYTFGSGTRLTVV.

The V gene is TRBV28, the J gene TRBJ1-2, with 8 nucleotides matching TRBD1. CDR1 and CDR2 (germline): MDHEN, SYDVKM. The CDR3 loop spans 12 amino acids. The ends lost 6 bases at V and 4 bases at J; junction bases unmatched: 1. The CDR3 sequence is CASSGQGYGYTF. The CDR3 DNA reads as TGTGCCAGCAGCGGACAGGGCTATGGCTACACCTTC.

This rearrangement joins TRBV7-2 to TRBJ2-7; TRBD2 matches at 9 bases. The ends lost 5 bases at V and 1 base at J; junction bases unmatched: 3. Germline assignment: CDR1 SGHTA and CDR2 FQGNSA. The CDR3 runs 14 residues. The CDR3 sequence is CASSVGLASYEQYF. CDR3 sequence (DNA): TGTGCCAGCAGCGTAGGACTAGCGTCCTACGAGCAGTACTTC.

This chain joins TRBV5-1 and TRBJ2-3; D perhaps matches TRBD2 (7 bases). The ends were cut back, 2 bases at V and 2 bases at J, with 15 bases in the middle. The CDR3 extends over 16 amino acids. The germline CDR1 and CDR2 sequences are SGHRS and YFSETQ. This CDR3 is CASSLKTGGDTDTQYF. The CDR3 nucleotides are TGCGCCAGCAGCTTAAAGACGGGGGGCGACACAGATACGCAGTATTTT.

This clone has a handful of counts. The chain couples TRBV5-6 to TRBJ1-5; TRBD1 matches at 10 bases. Germline assignment: CDR1 SGHDT and CDR2 YYEEEE. The V gene end was trimmed by 4 bases and the J gene end by 7 bases; junction bases not matched to a gene: 5. The CDR3 loop spans 14 amino acids. The DNA for the CDR3 is TGTGCCAGCAGCCAAGGACAGGGGGGACAGCCCCAGCATTTT. Residues: CASSQGQGGQPQHF.

The chain employs TRBV4-2 and TRBJ1-4, with D possibly matching TRBD1 (6 bases). The CDR3 totals 16 residues. Germline CDR1 is LGHNA and CDR2 is YNFKEQ. Trimming cost V 0 bases and J 10 bases, with 18 bases left between them. The CDR3 bases are TGTGCCAGCAGCCAAGATCGAACAGGGACATACAGAAAACTGTTTTTT. It is translated as CASSQDRTGTYRKLFF.

This chain connects TRBV5-4 to TRBJ2-1; D gene unclear. CDR1 is SGHNT and CDR2 is YYREEE in the germline V gene (reference sequence). The length of the CDR3 is 12 residues. Deletions cut 2 bases from V and 9 bases from J, with 9 bases between. The CDR3 loop reads CASSFPLSEQFF. The DNA of the CDR3 is TGTGCCAGCAGCTTCCCTCTTAGTGAGCAGTTCTTC.

The count of this clone is one. One end of the junction does not line up with germline, which may come from a read error. The V and J genes are TRBV2 and TRBJ1-1, with D unclear. CDR3 length: 16 residues. Germline V gene data show CDR1 as SNHLY and CDR2 as FYNNEI. Written as DNA, the CDR3 is TGTGCCAGCAGTAGTACGGGTATAAGGCTGAACGCTGAAGCTTTCTTT. It specifies CASSSTGIRLNAEAFF.

Of note for this clone: At one of its ends the junction is not consistent with the germline gene, which may arise from a read error. This chain uses TRBV9 with TRBJ1-2; D is unresolved. CDR3 size: 14 residues. Germline V lookup: CDR1 SGDLS, CDR2 YYNGEE. Written as DNA, the CDR3 is TGTGCCAGCAGCCCAACAGATACCAGCTATGGCTACATCTTC. This encodes CASSPTDTSYGYIF. Variable domain in full (rest from reference TRBV9 and TRBJ1-2): DSGVTQTPKHLITATGQRVTLRCSPRSGDLSVYWYQQSLDQGLQFLIQYYNGEERAKGNILERFSAQQFPDLHSELNLSSLELGDSALYFCASSPTDTSYGYIFGSGTRLTVV.

This chain uses TRBV5-5 with TRBJ2-7, with TRBD1 matching 8 bases. V lost 3 bases and J lost 5; bases outside the gene matches: 7. CDR3 size: 14 residues. Germline-derived CDR1 and CDR2 are SGHKS and YYEKEE (reference sequence). CDR3 DNA sequence: TGTGCCAGCAGCTGGAGGACAGGGCAGGACGAGCAGTACTTC. Translation gives CASSWRTGQDEQYF. The full variable domain, in which reference TRBV5-5 and TRBJ2-7 provide the parts outside the CDR3, is DAGVTQSPTHLIKTRGQQVTLRCSPISGHKSVSWYQQVLGQGPQFIFQYYEKEERGRGNFPDRFSARQFPNYSSELNVNALLLGDSALYLCASSWRTGQDEQYFGPGTRLTVT.

The V call is TRBV6-1, the J call TRBJ1-5; D is perhaps TRBD1 (5 bases). The CDR3 sequence is 15 residues long. The germline CDR1 and CDR2 sequences are MNHNS and SASEGT. The V gene lost 0 bases and the J gene lost 6 bases, with 12 bases spanning the gap. CDR3 sequence reads: CASSEAEGTIQPQHF. In DNA, the CDR3 is TGTGCCAGCAGTGAAGCGGAGGGGACGATTCAGCCCCAGCATTTT.

The chain uses TRBV5-4 and TRBJ1-1; the D is unclear. Trimming took 4 bases from V and 2 from J, leaving 12 bases between them. This CDR3 is built from 14 residues. The germline V gene encodes CDR1 SGHNT and CDR2 YYREEE (reference sequence). DNA for the CDR3: TGTGCCAGCAGCCAAGATCGGAGAAACACTGAAGCTTTCTTT. Its protein product is CASSQDRRNTEAFF. Full variable domain (outside the CDR3, taken from reference TRBV5-4 and TRBJ1-1): ETGVTQSPTHLIKTRGQQVTLRCSSQSGHNTVSWYQQALGQGPQFIFQYYREEENGRGNFPPRFSGLQFPNYSSELNVNALELDDSALYLCASSQDRRNTEAFFGQGTRLTVV.

The chain employs TRBV6-1 and TRBJ2-5, with 10 bases lining up with TRBD2. There are 13 residues in the CDR3. Germline-derived CDR1 and CDR2 are MNHNS and SASEGT. J was trimmed by 5 bases and V by 8 bases; bases with no gene match: 5. CDR3 coding DNA: TGTGCCAGCCAGAGCGGGGGGGTGGAGACCCAGTACTTC. Its protein is CASQSGGVETQYF.

The chain is built from TRBV7-2 and TRBJ2-7; TRBD2 might be the D (7 bases). CDR1 and CDR2 (germline): SGHTA, FQGNSA. The CDR3 has 14 amino acids. Trimming removed 0 bases from V and 4 bases from J, with 10 bases in between. CDR3 sequence: CASSLAGGRYEQYF. CDR3 coding DNA: TGTGCCAGCAGCTTAGCGGGGGGGCGGTACGAGCAGTACTTC.

The V call is TRBV29-1, the J call TRBJ1-1, with 7 bases aligning to TRBD1. This CDR3 has 14 residues. The V gene end was trimmed by 4 bases and the J gene end by 7 bases; junction bases not matched to a gene: 12. Germline CDR1 and CDR2: SQVTM and ANQGSEA. The CDR3 sequence is CSVGGTARSDEAFF. CDR3 DNA sequence: TGCAGCGTTGGGGGGACAGCTCGTTCCGATGAAGCTTTCTTT.

In this sample, this clone turned up a few times. This sequence joins TRBV5-4 and TRBJ1-6; 8 bases map to TRBD1. V lost 0 bases to trimming and J lost 9 bases; unmatched junction nucleotides: 5. CDR3 length: 15 amino acids. Germline CDR1 reads SGHNT; CDR2 reads YYREEE (reference sequence). The CDR3 is CASSLEGRGLSPLHF. In nucleotides, the CDR3 is TGTGCCAGCAGCTTGGAGGGCAGGGGGCTTTCACCCCTCCACTTT.

V is TRBV11-2 and J is TRBJ2-3, with 7 bases identical to TRBD2. The V and J ends lost 6 bases and 2 bases, in that order; junction bases with no gene match: 2. Germline V gene sequence: CDR1 SGHAT, CDR2 FQNNGV. The CDR3 length is 13 residues. The chain's CDR3 is CASRRLATDTQYF. The CDR3 DNA reads TGTGCCAGCAGGAGACTAGCCACAGATACGCAGTATTTT. Combining the CDR3 with reference TRBV11-2 and TRBJ2-3 gives the whole variable domain EAGVAQSPRYKIIEKRQSVAFWCNPISGHATLYWYQQILGQGPKLLIQFQNNGVVDDSQLPKDRFSAERLKGVDSTLKIQPAKLEDSAVYLCASRRLATDTQYFGPGTRLTVL.

The chain joins TRBV7-9 to TRBJ2-1; 9 bases are a match to TRBD1. This CDR3 is 14 amino acids long. J gave up 8 bases and V 5 bases, and 7 bases lay outside the gene matches. Germline loops: CDR1 SEHNR, CDR2 FQNEAQ (reference sequence). The CDR3 here is CASSPGTGRYEQFF. CDR3 sequence (DNA): TGTGCCAGCAGCCCAGGGACAGGGAGATATGAGCAGTTCTTC. Supplemented by reference TRBV7-9 and TRBJ2-1, the full variable domain reads DTGVSQNPRHKITKRGQNVTFRCDPISEHNRLYWYRQTLGQGPEFLTYFQNEAQLEKSRLLSDRFSAERPKGSFSTLEIQRTEQGDSAMYLCASSPGTGRYEQFFGPGTRLTVL.

The chain recombines TRBV4-2 with TRBJ2-4, with 9 bases that match TRBD2. CDR1 and CDR2 from the germline V gene are LGHNA and YNFKEQ. CDR3 length: 18 amino acids. V shed 3 bases and J 2 bases; nucleotides not matched to a gene: 11. The CDR3 region is CASSHTQGRGGPKNIQYF. CDR3 sequence (DNA): TGTGCCAGCAGCCACACCCAGGGGCGGGGGGGCCCCAAAAACATTCAGTACTTC.

This clone was counted between two and nine times. The chain is built from TRBV6-6 and TRBJ2-7, with 7 bases lining up with TRBD2. The length of the CDR3 is 15 residues. Germline loops: CDR1 MNHNY, CDR2 SVGAGI (reference sequence). J gave up 3 bases and V 8 bases, and 13 bases lay outside the gene matches. The CDR3 region has the DNA TGTGCCAGCGCCCACGACTGGGAGGGAAACTACGAGCAGTACTTC. Its translation: CASAHDWEGNYEQYF.

This chain uses TRBV5-1 with TRBJ2-5; D is uncertain. CDR3 length equals 12 residues. V lost 4 bases, J lost 5 bases, and 9 bases lay in between. Germline lookup yields CDR1 SGHRS and CDR2 YFSETQ. The CDR3 DNA reads as TGCGCCAGCAGCCTGGTGTCGGAGACCCAGTACTTC. Its translation is CASSLVSETQYF.

V gene TRBV2 combines with J gene TRBJ2-4, with D tentatively TRBD2 (5 bases). CDR3 size: 16 residues. Germline lookup yields CDR1 SNHLY and CDR2 FYNNEI. V lost 2 bases and J 0 bases, leaving 11 bases between the germline ends. In DNA form, the CDR3 reads TGTGCCAGCAGTGAATATATCGGGAAAGCCAAAAACATTCAGTACTTC. Its protein product is CASSEYIGKAKNIQYF.

The rearrangement uses TRBV5-1 and TRBJ1-5; no reliable D call. The CDR3 spans 14 residues. Per the germline V gene, CDR1 is SGHRS and CDR2 is YFSETQ. The V and J ends lost 0 bases and 0 bases respectively, with 4 bases between them. The CDR3 is CASSLGGSNQPQHF. CDR3 in DNA: TGCGCCAGCAGCTTGGGAGGTAGCAATCAGCCCCAGCATTTT.

This chain connects TRBV4-2 to TRBJ1-3; no firm D call. This CDR3 has 17 residues. The germline CDR1 and CDR2 sequences are LGHNA and YNFKEQ. The V end was cut by 3 bases, the J end by 0 bases, with 15 bases between. The chain's CDR3 is CASSQPPQDSSGNTIYF. The DNA of the CDR3 is TGTGCCAGCAGCCAGCCGCCTCAGGACTCCTCTGGAAACACCATATATTTT.

This clone was counted between two and nine times. This specimen includes other DNA sequences encoding the same CDR3. The gene calls are TRBV28 and TRBJ1-1, with 7 bases that match TRBD1. Germline CDR1 and CDR2: MDHEN and SYDVKM. The CDR3 is 14 amino acids. J lost 2 bases, V lost 4 bases, and 4 bases had no gene match. The chain's CDR3 is CASSSGTANTEAFF. Written as DNA, the CDR3 is TGTGCCAGCAGTTCCGGGACAGCAAACACTGAAGCTTTCTTT.